The subject of this entry is one TCR beta chain. The data stem from a study of blood T cell repertoires in COVID-19. In the study overall: T cells, B-cell-depleted T cells, or PBMCs provided the cDNA or gDNA that served as material.

Germline CDR1 reads LGHDT; CDR2 reads YNNKEL (reference sequence). Unmatched junction bases numbered 6, after V lost 0 bases and J lost 8 bases. The CDR3 consists of 14 residues. Per the study methods: Counts of nucleated cells, estimated from reference gene primer amplification, were obtained. Profiled with immunoSEQ multiplex PCR; TCRdb holds only in-frame clones, not every one. V, J and clone size are taken as reported in that table, and D and trimming were inferred from the DNA itself. The sample yields about 240,000 clones, 87% seen once. The sample was peripheral blood. The sequence was obtained from a man aged 55 to 69 who had recovered from COVID-19. This rearrangement joins TRBV3-1 (or the pseudogene TRBV3-2) to TRBJ1-1; 7 nucleotides line up with TRBD1. CDR3 region: CASSQDPTGREAFF. The CDR3 DNA reads as TGTGCCAGCAGCCAAGATCCGACAGGGAGGGAAGCTTTCTTT.